These T cell receptor beta chains were read from a single sample in a study of T cell changes during pregnancy in multiple sclerosis. Assay used: immunoSEQ multiplex PCR; TCRdb lists only in-frame clones, some missing. The sample lists about 45,000 clones, about 89% occurring once. Specimen: CD4+ T cells from peripheral blood mononuclear cells, collected in the first trimester of pregnancy. These TCRs come from a female donor with multiple sclerosis, enrolled in a pregnancy study. Each CDR3 is given with its conserved first and last residue. The D gene is left open where the match is weak. Clone size is given for some rows only: seen once, a few or many times, or a class if the clone is expanded.

V gene	D gene	J gene	clone size	CDR3 DNA	CDR3 protein
TRBV6-5	NA	TRBJ2-7	NA	TGTGCCAGCAGTTACGTGGCAGGGGTCTCCTACGAGCAGTACTTC	CASSYVAGVSYEQYF
TRBV5-8	NA	TRBJ2-1	NA	TGTGCCAGCAGCTTGGTCGTCCTATCCTACAATGAGCAGTTCTTC	CASSLVVLSYNEQFF
TRBV7-9	NA	TRBJ1-1	NA	TGTGCCAGCAGCCCAGCTGGGGGGGCAGGGTCGAACACTGAAGCTTTCTTT	CASSPAGGAGSNTEAFF
TRBV7-2	TRBD1	TRBJ1-2	NA	TGTGCCAGCAGCTTAGACAACAGGGGGCATAATGGCTACACCTTC	CASSLDNRGHNGYTF
TRBV5-6	NA	TRBJ1-6	NA	TGTGCCAGCAGCTTCCCAGGGGCCAATTCACCCCTCCACTTT	CASSFPGANSPLHF
TRBV4-1	NA	TRBJ2-1	NA	TGCGCCAGCAGCCAAGTGGAGTTCCGGGACACCTACTACAATGAGCAGTTCTTC	CASSQVEFRDTYYNEQFF
TRBV19	NA	TRBJ1-1	NA	TGTGCCAGTAGTATATTGGACAGTTCCTCTGAAGCTTTCTTT	CASSILDSSSEAFF
TRBV20-1	NA	TRBJ2-7	NA	TGCAGTGCTCCTTGGCGGTACGAGCAGTACTTC	CSAPWRYEQYF
TRBV25-1	NA	TRBJ1-2	NA	TGTGCCAGCAGCAACGGACTGTATGGCTACACCTTC	CASSNGLYGYTF
TRBV21-1	NA	TRBJ2-1	NA	TGTGCCAGCAGCAAAAAACTAGCGGGAGGGCCACGGTCCTACAATGAGCAGTTCTTC	CASSKKLAGGPRSYNEQFF
TRBV19	TRBD1	TRBJ2-1	NA	TGTGCCAGTAGTGCCTACAGGGGTGGCGATGAGCAGTTCTTC	CASSAYRGGDEQFF
TRBV19	NA	TRBJ1-3	NA	TGTGCCAGTAGTATCCTCTTTCAACGCTCGGCTGGAAACACCATATATTTT	CASSILFQRSAGNTIYF
TRBV6-1	TRBD2	TRBJ2-1	NA	TGTGCCAGCATGGACCTACTAGCGGGAGGGGGTGAGCAGTTCTTC	CASMDLLAGGGEQFF
TRBV5-1	NA	TRBJ2-2	NA	TGCGCCAGCAGCTTCCTAGGAGGGTTCACCGGGGAGCTGTTTTTT	CASSFLGGFTGELFF
TRBV30	NA	TRBJ1-1	NA	TGTGCCTGGAGTGTAGGGGGAGCTAACACTGAAGCTTTCTTT	CAWSVGGANTEAFF
TRBV7-6	NA	TRBJ2-5	once	TGTGCCAGCAGCTTGGGGACTGCCAGAGAGACCCAGTACTTC	CASSLGTARETQYF
TRBV9	TRBD1	TRBJ1-1	NA	TGTGCCAGCAGCCCGGACAGGGCCATCGTATCTTTCTTT	CASSPDRAIVSFF
TRBV28	NA	TRBJ2-6	NA	TGTGCCAGCAGTTCCGTGGGGAGGCCCCTCTCTGGGGCCAACGTCCTGACTTTC	CASSSVGRPLSGANVLTF
TRBV27	NA	TRBJ1-5	NA	TGTGCCAGCAGTTCCTCTAGCAATCAGCCCCAGCATTTT	CASSSSSNQPQHF
TRBV28	NA	TRBJ2-5	NA	TGTGCCAGCAGTTTCGGAGAGACCCAGTACTTC	CASSFGETQYF
TRBV5-1	TRBD1	TRBJ2-3	NA	TGCGCCAGCAGCTTAGGACAGGGGGCTTGGACAGATACGCAGTATTTT	CASSLGQGAWTDTQYF
TRBV7-6	TRBD1	TRBJ2-7	once	TGTGCCAGCAGCTGGACAGGGAACGAGCAGTACTTC	CASSWTGNEQYF
TRBV2	TRBD1	TRBJ2-1	once	TGTGCCAGCATCCGGACAGGGTACGGCGAGCAGTTCTTC	CASIRTGYGEQFF
TRBV10-2	TRBD1	TRBJ1-2	NA	TGCGCCAGCAGGGAGACAGGGAGCCCATCGGACACCTTC	CASRETGSPSDTF
TRBV7-9	NA	TRBJ2-1	few	TGTGCCAGCAGCCCACTCAAGCAGTTCTTC	CASSPLKQFF
TRBV7-9	TRBD1	TRBJ2-1	NA	TGTGCCAGCAGCTTGGGACAGGGGTTGTTCTTC	CASSLGQGLFF
TRBV7-2	TRBD2	TRBJ2-3	NA	TGTGCCAGCAGCTTCTCTAGCGGTTACACAGATACGCAGTATTTT	CASSFSSGYTDTQYF
TRBV7-9	NA	TRBJ1-1	medium-sized	TGTGCCAGCAGCTCCAGCGGGGGGACATGGACTGAAGCTTTCTTT	CASSSSGGTWTEAFF
TRBV18	TRBD1	TRBJ1-1	NA	TGTGCCAGCTCATTCCTGGACAGGGGTTCCACTGAAGCTTTCTTT	CASSFLDRGSTEAFF
TRBV10-1	NA	TRBJ2-3	NA	TGCGCCAGCAGTGAGCCTAGCGGCACAGATACGCAGTATTTT	CASSEPSGTDTQYF
TRBV5-4	TRBD2	TRBJ2-5	NA	TGTGCCAGCAGGAATCTCGCTAGCGGGAGGGGGGAGACCCAGTACTTC	CASRNLASGRGETQYF
TRBV6-4	NA	TRBJ2-3	NA	TGTGCCAGCCGTCCGGACAGAAGCACAGATACGCAGTATTTT	CASRPDRSTDTQYF
TRBV10-3	NA	TRBJ1-1	NA	TGTGCCATCAGCGAAAATTGGGAGGGCTCTGAAGCTTTCTTT	CAISENWEGSEAFF
TRBV6-1	NA	TRBJ1-5	NA	TGTGCCAGCAATTCAGGGGTCAATCAGCCCCAGCATTTT	CASNSGVNQPQHF
TRBV7-8	TRBD1	TRBJ1-3	NA	TGTGCCAGCAGCACCCCGACAGGGGCTGGAAACACCATATATTTT	CASSTPTGAGNTIYF
TRBV4-1	TRBD1	TRBJ1-1	NA	TGCGCCAGCAGCCAGGGACCCTCCGGGACAGGGACGTTCTTT	CASSQGPSGTGTFF
TRBV29-1	NA	TRBJ2-2	NA	TGCAGCGTTGCTTGGCAGGCGGGCACCGGGGAGCTGTTTTTT	CSVAWQAGTGELFF
TRBV10-1	TRBD1	TRBJ2-3	NA	TGCGCCAGCAGGGACAGGTTTTGCACAGATACGCAGTATTTT	CASRDRFCTDTQYF
TRBV5-4	NA	TRBJ1-2	NA	TGTGCCAGCAGCTCCGGACAGACCTATGGCTACACCTTC	CASSSGQTYGYTF
TRBV7-2	NA	TRBJ1-3	NA	TGTGCCAGCAGCTTATCCGCGCTCCGCTCTGGAAACACCATATATTTT	CASSLSALRSGNTIYF
TRBV6-5	NA	TRBJ2-2	NA	TGTGCCAGCAGTCGTCCGGGACTTCTAACCGGGGAGCTGTTTTTT	CASSRPGLLTGELFF
TRBV5-4	NA	TRBJ2-1	NA	TGTGCCAGCAGCCGACGGGAAGTCAATGAGCAGTTCTTC	CASSRREVNEQFF
TRBV5-4	NA	TRBJ2-7	NA	TGTGCCAGCAGCTCGAGCCAGACTGAGCAGTACTTC	CASSSSQTEQYF
TRBV6-1	TRBD1	TRBJ2-7	few	TGTGCCAGCAGGGGTAGACAGGGGGTCGACTACGAGCAGTACTTC	CASRGRQGVDYEQYF
TRBV15	TRBD2	TRBJ2-7	once	TGTGCCACCAGCAGAGATCTCTCCCTAGCGGGAGATCACGAGCAGTACTTC	CATSRDLSLAGDHEQYF
TRBV29-1	TRBD1	TRBJ1-2	NA	TGCAGCGTCCCCCGGGACAGGGCTTCAGGCTATGGCTACACCTTC	CSVPRDRASGYGYTF
TRBV5-1	TRBD1	TRBJ1-1	NA	TGCGCCAGCAGCTGGGGGGACAGGGAGAACACTGAAGCTTTCTTT	CASSWGDRENTEAFF
TRBV28	TRBD1	TRBJ1-2	NA	TGTGCCAGCAGTGACCCTTGGACAGGGACTCGCGGCTACACCTTC	CASSDPWTGTRGYTF
TRBV19	TRBD2	TRBJ2-3	NA	TGTGCCAGTAGTACGGGACTAGCAGATACGCAGTATTTT	CASSTGLADTQYF
TRBV19	NA	TRBJ2-7	NA	TGTGCCAGTAGTACCACTGACTTAAGAGCGGACGAGCAGTACTTC	CASSTTDLRADEQYF
TRBV6-6	NA	TRBJ1-3	NA	TGTGCCAGCAGTTCCGGGACACCCAGTGGAAACACCATATATTTT	CASSSGTPSGNTIYF
TRBV5-1	TRBD2	TRBJ2-7	NA	TGCGCCAGCAGCCGCCAGCATCGGGAGGGCTTCTACGAGCAGTACTTC	CASSRQHREGFYEQYF
TRBV6-5	TRBD2	TRBJ2-3	medium-sized	TGTGCCAGCAGTTTATCGGGACTAGCGGTCACAGATACGCAGTATTTT	CASSLSGLAVTDTQYF